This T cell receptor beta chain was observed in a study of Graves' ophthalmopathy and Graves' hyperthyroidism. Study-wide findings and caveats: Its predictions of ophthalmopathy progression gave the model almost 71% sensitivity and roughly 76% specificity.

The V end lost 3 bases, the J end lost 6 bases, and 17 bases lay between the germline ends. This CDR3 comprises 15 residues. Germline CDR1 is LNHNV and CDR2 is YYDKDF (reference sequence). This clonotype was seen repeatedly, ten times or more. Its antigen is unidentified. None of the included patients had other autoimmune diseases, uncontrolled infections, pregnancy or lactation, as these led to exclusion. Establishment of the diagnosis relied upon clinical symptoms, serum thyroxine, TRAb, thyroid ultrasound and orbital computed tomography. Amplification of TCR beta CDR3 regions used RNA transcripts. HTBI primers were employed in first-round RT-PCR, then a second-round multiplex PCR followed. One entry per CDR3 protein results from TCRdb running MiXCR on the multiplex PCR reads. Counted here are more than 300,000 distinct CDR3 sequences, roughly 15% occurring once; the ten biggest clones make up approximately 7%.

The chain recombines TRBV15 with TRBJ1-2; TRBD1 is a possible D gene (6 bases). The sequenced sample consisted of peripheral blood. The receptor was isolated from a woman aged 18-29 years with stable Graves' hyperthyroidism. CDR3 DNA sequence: TGTGCCACCAGCAGTTATGAACAGGGAATGGATGGCTACACCTTC. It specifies CATSSYEQGMDGYTF.